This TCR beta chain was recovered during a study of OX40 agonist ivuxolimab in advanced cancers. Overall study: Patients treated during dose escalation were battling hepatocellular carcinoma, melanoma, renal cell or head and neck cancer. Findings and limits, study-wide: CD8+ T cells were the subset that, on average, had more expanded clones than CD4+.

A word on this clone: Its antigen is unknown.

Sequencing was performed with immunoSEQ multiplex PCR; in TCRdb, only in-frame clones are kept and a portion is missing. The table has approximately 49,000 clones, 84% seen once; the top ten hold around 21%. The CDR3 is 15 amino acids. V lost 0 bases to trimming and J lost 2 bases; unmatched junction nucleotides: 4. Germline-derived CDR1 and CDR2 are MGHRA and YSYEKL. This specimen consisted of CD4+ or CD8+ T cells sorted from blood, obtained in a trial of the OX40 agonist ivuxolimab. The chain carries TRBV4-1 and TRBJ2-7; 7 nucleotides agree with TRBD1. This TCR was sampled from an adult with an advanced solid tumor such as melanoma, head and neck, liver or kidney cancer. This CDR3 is CASSQDRGTAYEQYF. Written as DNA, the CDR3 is TGCGCCAGCAGCCAAGATCGAGGGACAGCCTACGAGCAGTACTTC.